This note documents a single T cell receptor beta chain sequence. The data derive from a study of blood T cell repertoires in COVID-19. At the level of the study: Acute and convalescent COVID-19 specimens originated in the United States, Italy and Spain.

Sequenced by immunoSEQ multiplex PCR; TCRdb stores in-frame clones only, minus some. The data hold 260,000 or so clones, with about 91% observed a single time. This CDR3 is built from 15 residues. CDR1 is SGHTA and CDR2 is FQGNSA in the germline V gene. Trimming pared 2 bases from V and 3 bases from J, leaving 11 bases between. The sequenced sample consisted of PBMCs or T cells enriched from blood (not recorded which). The V gene is TRBV7-2, the J gene TRBJ2-1, with a weak D call TRBD2 (6 bases). This clonotype was sampled from a woman between 35 and 50 years old with acute COVID-19. CDR3 sequence (DNA): TGTGCCAGCAGCTTAAATAGGCGGGACTACAATGAGCAGTTCTTC. It translates to CASSLNRRDYNEQFF. The variable domain in full, with the rest retrieved from reference TRBV7-2 and TRBJ2-1, is GAGVSQSPSNKVTEKGKDVELRCDPISGHTALYWYRQSLGQGLEFLIYFQGNSAPDKSGLPSDRFSAERTGGSVSTLTIQRTQQEDSAVYLCASSLNRRDYNEQFFGPGTRLTVL.